The present T cell receptor (beta chain) was sequenced within a study of OX40 agonist ivuxolimab in advanced cancers. Trimming left V 1 base short and J 3 bases short, with 13 bases between. The germline V gene encodes CDR1 SGHRS and CDR2 YFSETQ. The CDR3 extends over 15 amino acids. Some clones are missing from TCRdb's copy, which holds only in-frame ones; the method was immunoSEQ multiplex PCR. Among around 80,000 clones, more than 75% were seen once, and the ten largest hold approximately 0.5%. This rearrangement joins TRBV5-1 to TRBJ2-5; possible D gene TRBD2, 6 bases. The sequence was obtained from an adult with an advanced solid tumor such as melanoma, head and neck, liver or kidney cancer. The sample in question was CD4+ or CD8+ T cells sorted from blood, obtained in a trial of the OX40 agonist ivuxolimab. The CDR3 DNA is TGCGCCAGCAGCTTGTTGCCCGGGACTGAAGAGACCCAGTACTTC. The encoded protein is CASSLLPGTEETQYF.